This TCR beta chain was captured in a study of blood T cell repertoires in COVID-19. Study-level information: Samples taken during acute and convalescent COVID-19 were collected in the United States, Italy and Spain. Sample material is recorded as cDNA or gDNA derived from T cells, B-cell-depleted T cells, or PBMCs.

Germline values: CDR1 SGDLS, CDR2 YYNGEE. Trimming cost V 4 bases and J 3 bases; bases outside gene matches: 8. The CDR3 consists of 16 residues. Original processing methods: Amplified reference gene primers provided the basis for estimating nucleated cell counts. The table came from immunoSEQ multiplex PCR; TCRdb's copy has only in-frame clones and leaves some out. For V, J and clone size, that table is used; D and trimming come from the DNA. The top ten hold roughly 4.9% of the sample, which has 130,000 to 150,000 clones, around four fifths seen once. The sequenced sample consisted of peripheral blood. The TCR sequence derives from a human donor in a cohort sampled during active COVID-19. The genes are TRBV9 and TRBJ2-1, with TRBD2 identical over 9 bases. In nucleotides, the CDR3 is TGTGCCAGCAGCCCCGGACTTAGCGGGGGCTACAATGAGCAGTTCTTC. Translation: CASSPGLSGGYNEQFF. The full variable domain, in which reference TRBV9 and TRBJ2-1 provide the parts outside the CDR3, is DSGVTQTPKHLITATGQRVTLRCSPRSGDLSVYWYQQSLDQGLQFLIQYYNGEERAKGNILERFSAQQFPDLHSELNLSSLELGDSALYFCASSPGLSGGYNEQFFGPGTRLTVL.